The TCR beta chain described here comes from a study of regulatory T cells in long-lasting Graves disease. Trimming removed 2 bases from V and 7 bases from J, with 15 bases in between. This CDR3 is 15 amino acids long. Per germline, CDR1 LGHDT and CDR2 YNNKEL (reference sequence). With respect to this clonotype: No antigen is known for it.

As to time point: newly diagnosed GD, antithyroid drugs for less than 3 months. PBMC-extracted RNA yielded the TCR library. Libraries of TCR beta came from iRepertoire HTBI primers plus Arm-PCR of CDR3 regions. TCRdb reprocessed the multiplex PCR reads with MiXCR, giving one entry per CDR3 protein. The sample contains hundreds of thousands of distinct CDR3 sequences, about 16% of which appear only once. Whole-study results and caveats: Reduced TCR diversity was observed in persistent Graves' patients versus newly diagnosed patients.

These sequences were also reported in another study, on T cells in Graves' hyperthyroidism and ophthalmopathy.

The V and J genes are TRBV3-1 and TRBJ1-5; D is possibly TRBD1 (5 bases). The sequence was collected from a woman aged 35-65 years with Graves disease. Specimen: peripheral blood mononuclear cells (PBMCs), collected at new diagnosis, from a patient treated with antithyroid drugs. The DNA for the CDR3 is TGTGCCAGCAGCCAATCTTCAGGGACCCAGCAGCCCCAGCATTTT. It translates to CASSQSSGTQQPQHF.